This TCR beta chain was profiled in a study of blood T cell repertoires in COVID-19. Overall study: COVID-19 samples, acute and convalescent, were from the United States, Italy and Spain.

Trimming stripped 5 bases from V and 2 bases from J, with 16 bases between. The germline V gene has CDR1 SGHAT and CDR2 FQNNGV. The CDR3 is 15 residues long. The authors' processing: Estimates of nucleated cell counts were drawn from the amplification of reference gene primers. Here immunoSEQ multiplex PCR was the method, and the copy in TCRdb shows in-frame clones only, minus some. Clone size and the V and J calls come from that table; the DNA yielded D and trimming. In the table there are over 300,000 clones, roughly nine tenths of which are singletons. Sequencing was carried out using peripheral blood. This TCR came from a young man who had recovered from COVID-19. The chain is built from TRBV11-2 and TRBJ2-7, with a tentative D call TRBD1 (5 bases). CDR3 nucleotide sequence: TGTGCCAGCAGCCAACAGGATAGGCTTGCCTACGAGCAGTACTTC. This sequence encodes CASSQQDRLAYEQYF.